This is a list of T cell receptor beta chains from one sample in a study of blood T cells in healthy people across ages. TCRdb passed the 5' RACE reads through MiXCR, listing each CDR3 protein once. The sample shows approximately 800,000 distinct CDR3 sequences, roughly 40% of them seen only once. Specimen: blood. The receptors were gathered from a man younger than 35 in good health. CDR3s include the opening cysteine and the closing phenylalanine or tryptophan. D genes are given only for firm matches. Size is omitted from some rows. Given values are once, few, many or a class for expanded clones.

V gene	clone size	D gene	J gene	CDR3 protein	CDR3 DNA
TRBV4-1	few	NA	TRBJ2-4	CASSQPTEGRAKNIQYF	TGCGCCAGCAGCCAACCTACCGAGGGGAGAGCCAAAAACATTCAGTACTTC
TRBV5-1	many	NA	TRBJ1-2	CASSPSGTYYGYTF	TGCGCCAGCAGCCCCTCCGGGACCTACTATGGCTACACCTTC
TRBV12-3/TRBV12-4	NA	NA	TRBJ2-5	CASSFRGTIDNEQYF	TGTGCCAGCAGTTTTCGCGGTACCATCGACAATGAGCAGTACTTC
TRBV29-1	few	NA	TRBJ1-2	CSVEGGRESYGYTF	TGCAGCGTTGAAGGGGGCAGGGAGTCGTATGGCTACACCTTC
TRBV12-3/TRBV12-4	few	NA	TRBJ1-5	CASNRGNQPQHF	TGTGCCAGCAACAGGGGCAATCAGCCCCAGCATTTT
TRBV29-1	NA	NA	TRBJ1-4	CSVGPRSSEKLFF	TGCAGCGTTGGTCCCAGGTCAAGTGAAAAACTGTTTTTT
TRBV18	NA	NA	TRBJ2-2	CASSPPVGTGELFF	TGTGCCAGCTCACCACCAGTGGGCACCGGGGAGCTGTTTTTT
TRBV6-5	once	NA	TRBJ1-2	CASREQGLGYGYTF	TGTGCCAGCAGGGAACAGGGTTTGGGCTATGGCTACACCTTC
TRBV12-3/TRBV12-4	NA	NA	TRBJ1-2	CASSRLMVPGYTF	TGTGCCAGCAGTAGGTTGATGGTTCCTGGCTACACCTTC
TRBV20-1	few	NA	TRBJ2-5	CSARFAELQETQYF	TGCAGTGCTAGATTTGCTGAACTCCAAGAGACCCAGTACTTC
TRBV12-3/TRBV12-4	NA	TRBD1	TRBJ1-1	CASSLGTGKSTEAFF	TGTGCCAGCAGTTTAGGGACAGGGAAAAGCACTGAAGCTTTCTTT
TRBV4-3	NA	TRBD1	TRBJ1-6	CASSLSRTGQSTLHF	TGCGCCAGCAGCCTTAGCAGGACAGGGCAATCCACCCTCCACTTT
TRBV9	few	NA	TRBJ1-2	CASSVGSLGYTF	TGTGCCAGCAGCGTAGGGAGCCTCGGCTACACCTTC
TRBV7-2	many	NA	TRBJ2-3	CASSPGRNTDTQYF	TGTGCCAGCAGCCCCGGACGAAACACAGATACGCAGTATTTT
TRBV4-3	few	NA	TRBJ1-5	CASSPRLAGNQPQHF	TGCGCCAGCAGCCCACGTCTGGCAGGGAATCAGCCCCAGCATTTT
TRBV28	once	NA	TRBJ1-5	CATRYSNQPQHF	TGTGCCACCCGATATAGCAATCAGCCCCAGCATTTT
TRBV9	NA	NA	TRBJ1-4	CASSVEAGNEKLFF	TGTGCCAGCAGCGTAGAGGCGGGAAATGAAAAACTGTTTTTT
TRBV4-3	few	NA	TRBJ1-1	CASSQDYRLNTEAFF	TGCGCCAGCAGCCAGGATTACAGATTGAACACTGAAGCTTTCTTT
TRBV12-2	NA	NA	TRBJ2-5	CASRLSSGGTSEETQYF	TGTGCAAGTCGCTTAAGTTCGGGGGGGACTTCGGAAGAGACCCAGTACTTC
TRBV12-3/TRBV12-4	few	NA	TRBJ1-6	CASTQSPRSPLHF	TGTGCCAGCACTCAAAGTCCTAGATCACCCCTCCACTTT
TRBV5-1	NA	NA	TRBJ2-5	CASGRSLKGDNEQYF	TGCGCCAGCGGACGGTCCCTTAAAGGGGACAATGAGCAGTACTTC
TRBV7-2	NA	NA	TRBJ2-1	CASSLEWGAETQFF	TGTGCCAGCAGCTTAGAGTGGGGGGCAGAGACCCAGTTCTTC
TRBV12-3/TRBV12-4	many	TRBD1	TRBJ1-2	CASTIGQGANGYTF	TGTGCCAGCACAATTGGACAGGGGGCTAATGGCTACACCTTC
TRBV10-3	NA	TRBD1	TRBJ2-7	CAIRESPGTGSEQYF	TGTGCCATCAGGGAGTCTCCGGGGACAGGGTCCGAGCAGTACTTC
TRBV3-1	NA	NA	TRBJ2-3	CASSQDVRGGDTQYF	TGTGCCAGCAGCCAAGATGTGAGGGGCGGAGATACGCAGTATTTT
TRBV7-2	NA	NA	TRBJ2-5	CASSLAQTGAQYF	TGTGCCAGCAGCTTAGCCCAGACCGGGGCCCAGTACTTC
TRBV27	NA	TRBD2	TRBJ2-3	CASRRGGTQYF	TGTGCCAGCCGCCGGGGGGGTACGCAGTATTTT